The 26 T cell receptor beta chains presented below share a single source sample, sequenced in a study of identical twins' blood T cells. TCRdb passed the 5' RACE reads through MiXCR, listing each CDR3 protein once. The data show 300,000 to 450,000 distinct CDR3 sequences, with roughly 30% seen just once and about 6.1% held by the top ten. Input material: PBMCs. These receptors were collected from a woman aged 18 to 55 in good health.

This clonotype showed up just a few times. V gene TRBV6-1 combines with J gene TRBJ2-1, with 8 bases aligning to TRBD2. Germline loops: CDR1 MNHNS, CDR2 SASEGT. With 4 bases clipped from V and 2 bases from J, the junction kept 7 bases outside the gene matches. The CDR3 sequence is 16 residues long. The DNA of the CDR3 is TGTGCCAGCAGTGTAGGGAGCGGGGGAGCCTACAATGAGCAGTTCTTC. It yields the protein CASSVGSGGAYNEQFF.

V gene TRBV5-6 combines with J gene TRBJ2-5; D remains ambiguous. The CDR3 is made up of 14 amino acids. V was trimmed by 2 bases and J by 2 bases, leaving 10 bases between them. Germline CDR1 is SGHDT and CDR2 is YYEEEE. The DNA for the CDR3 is TGTGCCAGCAGCTTTTGGGGATGGCAAGAGACCCAGTACTTC. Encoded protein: CASSFWGWQETQYF.

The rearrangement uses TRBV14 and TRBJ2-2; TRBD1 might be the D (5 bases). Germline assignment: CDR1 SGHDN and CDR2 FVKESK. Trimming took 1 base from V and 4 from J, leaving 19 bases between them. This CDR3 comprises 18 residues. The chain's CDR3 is CASSQVGAFGAPTGELFF. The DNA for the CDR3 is TGTGCCAGCAGCCAAGTTGGGGCCTTTGGGGCCCCCACCGGGGAGCTGTTTTTT.

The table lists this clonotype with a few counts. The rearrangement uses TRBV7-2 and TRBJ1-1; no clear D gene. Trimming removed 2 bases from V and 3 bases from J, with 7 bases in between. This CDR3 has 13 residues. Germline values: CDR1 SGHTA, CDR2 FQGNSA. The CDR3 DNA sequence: TGTGCCAGCAGCTTACGCTTCGACACTGAAGCTTTCTTT. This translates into CASSLRFDTEAFF. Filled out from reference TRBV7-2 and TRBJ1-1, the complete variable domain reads GAGVSQSPSNKVTEKGKDVELRCDPISGHTALYWYRQSLGQGLEFLIYFQGNSAPDKSGLPSDRFSAERTGGSVSTLTIQRTQQEDSAVYLCASSLRFDTEAFFGQGTRLTVV.

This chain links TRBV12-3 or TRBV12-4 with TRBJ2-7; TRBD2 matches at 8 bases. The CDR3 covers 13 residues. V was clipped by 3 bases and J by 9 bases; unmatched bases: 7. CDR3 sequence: CASSLGLDFVQYF. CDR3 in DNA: TGTGCCAGCAGTTTGGGACTAGATTTTGTGCAGTACTTC.

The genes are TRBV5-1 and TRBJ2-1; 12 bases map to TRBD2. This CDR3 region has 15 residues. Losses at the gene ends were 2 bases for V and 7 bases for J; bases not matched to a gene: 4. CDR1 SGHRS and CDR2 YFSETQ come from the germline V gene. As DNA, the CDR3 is TGCGCCAGCAGCTTCCTAGCGGGGGGGCATAATGAGCAGTTCTTC. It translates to CASSFLAGGHNEQFF.

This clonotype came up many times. The CDR3 nucleotides are TGTGCCAGTAGTATATTAGGGGACAGGGTCCACGCTTTCTTT. Translating gives CASSILGDRVHAFF. V gene TRBV19 combines with J gene TRBJ1-1; the match to TRBD1 covers 9 bases. The length of the CDR3 is 14 residues. J lost 11 bases, V lost 2 bases, and 9 bases had no gene match. The V gene's germline CDR1 is LNHDA and CDR2 SQIVND (reference sequence).

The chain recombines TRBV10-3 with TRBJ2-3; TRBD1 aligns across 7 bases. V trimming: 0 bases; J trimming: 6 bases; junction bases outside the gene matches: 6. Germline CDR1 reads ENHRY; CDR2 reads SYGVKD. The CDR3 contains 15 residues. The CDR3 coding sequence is TGTGCCATCAGTGAGTCTCCCGGGACAGACGATACGCAGTATTTT. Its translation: CAISESPGTDDTQYF.

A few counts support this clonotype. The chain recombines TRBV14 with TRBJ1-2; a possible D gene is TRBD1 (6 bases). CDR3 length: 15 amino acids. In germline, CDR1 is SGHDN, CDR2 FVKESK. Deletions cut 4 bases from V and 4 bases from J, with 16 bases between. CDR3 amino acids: CASSPETGTLYGYTF. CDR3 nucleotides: TGTGCCAGCAGCCCGGAAACAGGGACCCTCTATGGCTACACCTTC.

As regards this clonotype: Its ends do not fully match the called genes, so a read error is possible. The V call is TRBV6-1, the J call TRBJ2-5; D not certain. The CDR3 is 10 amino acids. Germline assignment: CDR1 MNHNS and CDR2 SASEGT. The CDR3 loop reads CTSWQETQYF. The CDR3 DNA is TGTACCAGCTGGCAAGAGACCCAGTACTTC.

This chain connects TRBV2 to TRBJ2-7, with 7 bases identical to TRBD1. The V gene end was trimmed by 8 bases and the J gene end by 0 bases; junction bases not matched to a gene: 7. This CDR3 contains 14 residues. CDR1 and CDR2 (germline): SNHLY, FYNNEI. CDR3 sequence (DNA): TGTGCCAGCGGACAGGACCTGAGCTCCTACGAGCAGTACTTC. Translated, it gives CASGQDLSSYEQYF.

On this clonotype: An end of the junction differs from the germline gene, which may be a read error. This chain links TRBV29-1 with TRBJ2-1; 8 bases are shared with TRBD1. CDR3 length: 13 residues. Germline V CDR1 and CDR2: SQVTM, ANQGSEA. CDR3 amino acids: CSGRGRVLNGQFF. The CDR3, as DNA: TGCAGCGGCAGGGGGCGGGTACTAAATGGGCAGTTCTTC.

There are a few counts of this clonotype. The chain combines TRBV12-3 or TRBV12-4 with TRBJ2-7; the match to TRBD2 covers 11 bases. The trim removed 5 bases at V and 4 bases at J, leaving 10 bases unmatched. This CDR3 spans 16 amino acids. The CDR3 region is CASSLNLLAGVYEQYF. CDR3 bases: TGTGCCAGCAGTCTGAACCTACTAGCGGGAGTTTACGAGCAGTACTTC.

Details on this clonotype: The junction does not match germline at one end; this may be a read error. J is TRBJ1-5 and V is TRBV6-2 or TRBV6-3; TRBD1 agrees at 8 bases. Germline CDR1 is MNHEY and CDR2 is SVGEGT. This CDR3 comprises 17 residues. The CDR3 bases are TGTGCCAACAGTTTTCAATCCGGACAGGGCTACAATCAGCCCCAGCATTTT. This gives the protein CANSFQSGQGYNQPQHF.

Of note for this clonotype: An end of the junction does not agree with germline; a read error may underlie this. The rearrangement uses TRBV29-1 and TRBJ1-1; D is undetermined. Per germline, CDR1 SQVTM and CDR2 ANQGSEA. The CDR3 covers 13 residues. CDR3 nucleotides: TGCAGCGTTGAAAGCACCTTTAACACTGAATCTTTCTTT. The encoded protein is CSVESTFNTESFF.

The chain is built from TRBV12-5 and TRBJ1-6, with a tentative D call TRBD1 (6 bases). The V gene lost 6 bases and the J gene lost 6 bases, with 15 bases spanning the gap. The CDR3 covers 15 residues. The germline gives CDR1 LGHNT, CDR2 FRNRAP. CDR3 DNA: TGTGCTAGTGGGGCCACCGGGACATCTAATTCACCCCTCCACTTT. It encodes CASGATGTSNSPLHF.

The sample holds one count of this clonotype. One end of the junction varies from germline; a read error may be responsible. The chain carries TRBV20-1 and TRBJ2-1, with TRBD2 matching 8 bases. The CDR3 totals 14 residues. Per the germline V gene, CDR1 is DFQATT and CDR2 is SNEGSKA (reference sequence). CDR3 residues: CSAQRESSYNEQLF. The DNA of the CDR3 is TGCAGTGCTCAGCGGGAGAGCTCCTACAATGAGCAGTTGTTC.

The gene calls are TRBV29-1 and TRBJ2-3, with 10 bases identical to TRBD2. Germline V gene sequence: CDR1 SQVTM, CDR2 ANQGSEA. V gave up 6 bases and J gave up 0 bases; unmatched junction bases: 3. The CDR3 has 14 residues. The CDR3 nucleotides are TGCAGCGTGGAGCGGGAGGGCAGCACAGATACGCAGTATTTT. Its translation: CSVEREGSTDTQYF.

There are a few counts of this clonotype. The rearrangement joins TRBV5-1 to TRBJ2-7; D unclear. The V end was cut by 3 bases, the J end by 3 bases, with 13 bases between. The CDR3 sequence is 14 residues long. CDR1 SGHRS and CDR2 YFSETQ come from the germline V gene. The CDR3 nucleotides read TGCGCCAGCAGCTCTACGGGTAGCAGCTACGAGCAGTACTTC. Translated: CASSSTGSSYEQYF.

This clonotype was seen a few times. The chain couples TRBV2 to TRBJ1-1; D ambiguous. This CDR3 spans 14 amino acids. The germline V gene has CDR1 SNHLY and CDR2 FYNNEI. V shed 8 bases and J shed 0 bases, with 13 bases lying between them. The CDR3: CASSAWQVNTEAFF. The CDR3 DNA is TGTGCCAGCTCAGCTTGGCAGGTGAACACTGAAGCTTTCTTT.

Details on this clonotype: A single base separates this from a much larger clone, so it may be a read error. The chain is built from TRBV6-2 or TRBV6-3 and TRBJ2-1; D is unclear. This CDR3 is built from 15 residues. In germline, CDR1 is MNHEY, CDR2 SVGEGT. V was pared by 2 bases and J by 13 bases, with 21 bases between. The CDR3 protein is CASSYVIDRSNFQFF. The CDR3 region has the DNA TGTGCCAGCAGTTACGTTATTGACCGCAGCAATTTTCAGTTCTTC.

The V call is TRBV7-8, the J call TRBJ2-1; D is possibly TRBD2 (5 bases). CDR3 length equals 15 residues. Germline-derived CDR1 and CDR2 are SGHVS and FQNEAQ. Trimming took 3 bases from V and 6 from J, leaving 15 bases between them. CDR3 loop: CASSFDTRAGNEQFF. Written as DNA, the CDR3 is TGTGCCAGCAGCTTCGACACTAGGGCAGGCAATGAGCAGTTCTTC.

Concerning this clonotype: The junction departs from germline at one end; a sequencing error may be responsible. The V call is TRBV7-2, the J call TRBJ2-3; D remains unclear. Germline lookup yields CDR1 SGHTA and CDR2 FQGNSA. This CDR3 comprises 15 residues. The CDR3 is CAGSLNYAGSDTQYF. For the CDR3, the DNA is TGTGCCGGCAGTCTTAATTATGCTGGTTCAGATACGCAGTATTTT.

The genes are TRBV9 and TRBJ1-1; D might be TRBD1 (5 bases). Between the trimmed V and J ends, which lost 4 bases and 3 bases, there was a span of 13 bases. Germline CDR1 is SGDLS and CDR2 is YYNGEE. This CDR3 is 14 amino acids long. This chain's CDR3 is CASSTGGWDTEAFF. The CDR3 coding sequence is TGTGCCAGCAGCACAGGCGGGTGGGACACTGAAGCTTTCTTT.

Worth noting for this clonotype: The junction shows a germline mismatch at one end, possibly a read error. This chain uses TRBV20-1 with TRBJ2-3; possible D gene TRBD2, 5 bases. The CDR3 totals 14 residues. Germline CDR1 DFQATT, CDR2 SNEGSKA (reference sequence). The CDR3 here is CSARESLAGDTQYF. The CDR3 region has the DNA TGTAGTGCTAGAGAAAGCCTAGCAGGAGATACGCAGTATTTT.

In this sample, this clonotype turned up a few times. The CDR3: CASGLGQGRDQPQHF. As DNA, the CDR3 is TGTGCTAGTGGTTTGGGACAGGGTCGGGATCAGCCCCAGCATTTT. This chain uses TRBV12-5 with TRBJ1-5; 7 positions match TRBD1. Germline V CDR1 and CDR2: LGHNT, FRNRAP. V lost 1 base, J lost 5 bases, and 5 bases stayed unmatched. The CDR3 has 15 residues.